The 13 T cell receptor beta chains listed next were all sequenced from one sample in a study of cytomegalovirus exposure and HLA in healthy donors. PCR used 60 Vbeta primers and 13 Jbeta primers. Assay used: immunoSEQ multiplex PCR; TCRdb lists only in-frame clones, some missing. The sample gives over 75,000 clones, around four fifths of which show up once; 6.5% to 9% is in the top ten. Sequencing used PBMCs. Source of these receptors: a man aged 35-49 years in good health and CMV-seropositive.

The chain employs TRBV6-1 and TRBJ2-3, with 7 bases lining up with TRBD2. J was trimmed by 3 bases and V by 4 bases; bases with no gene match: 10. Germline V CDR1 and CDR2: MNHNS, SASEGT. The length of the CDR3 is 16 residues. The DNA of the CDR3 is TGTGCCAGCAGTGTCGGACTAGTTAGAGCGACAGATACGCAGTATTTT. Translation gives CASSVGLVRATDTQYF.

The J gene is TRBJ1-2, the V gene TRBV6-5; 8 nucleotides match TRBD1. V lost 2 bases, J lost 7 bases, and 6 bases stayed unmatched. The CDR3 runs to 14 residues. From germline, CDR1 is MNHEY and CDR2 SVGAGI. CDR3 coding DNA: TGTGCCAGCAGTTACGGCCAGGGGGCTTCTGGCTACACCTTC. Protein sequence: CASSYGQGASGYTF.

This clone was observed a handful of times. The chain combines TRBV29-1 with TRBJ1-2; D perhaps matches TRBD1 (6 bases). Germline V gives CDR1 SQVTM, CDR2 ANQGSEA. Trimming took off 7 bases at V and 7 bases at J, with 16 bases between the two ends. This CDR3 spans 12 amino acids. The CDR3 nucleotides read TGCAGCGCCAGACCAGGGGATTGTGGCTACACCTTC. Its translation: CSARPGDCGYTF.

V gene TRBV18 combines with J gene TRBJ2-1; 11 bases fit TRBD1. The CDR3 contains 15 residues. The J segment lost 5 bases and the V segment lost 3 bases, leaving 3 bases of the junction unmatched. Germline V gene lookup returns CDR1 KGHSH and CDR2 LQKENI. The CDR3 region has the DNA TGTGCCAGCTCACCTTTGGGACAGGGGGACAATGAGCAGTTCTTC. It translates to CASSPLGQGDNEQFF.

The chain joins TRBV5-1 to TRBJ2-2; TRBD1 matches at 8 bases. Germline V lookup: CDR1 SGHRS, CDR2 YFSETQ. The J segment lost 10 bases and the V segment lost 0 bases, leaving 8 bases of the junction unmatched. The CDR3 spans 15 residues. CDR3 residues: CASSLALDRDEELFF. For the CDR3, the DNA is TGCGCCAGCAGCTTGGCCTTGGACAGGGACGAGGAGCTGTTTTTT. Drawing the rest from reference TRBV5-1 and TRBJ2-2, the complete variable domain is KAGVTQTPRYLIKTRGQQVTLSCSPISGHRSVSWYQQTPGQGLQFLFEYFSETQRNKGNFPGRFSGRQFSNSRSEMNVSTLELGDSALYLCASSLALDRDEELFFGEGSRLTVL.

This clone was recorded a few times. V is TRBV27 and J is TRBJ2-4; possibly TRBD1 for D (6 bases). Trimming took off 6 bases at V and 0 bases at J, with 18 bases between the two ends. The CDR3 contains 17 residues. In germline, CDR1 is MNHEY, CDR2 SMNVEV (reference sequence). CDR3 bases: TGTGCCAGCAGACGACTGACAGGCCAAATAGCCAAAAACATTCAGTACTTC. This sequence encodes CASRRLTGQIAKNIQYF.

The V gene is TRBV6-5, the J gene TRBJ1-4, with 7 bases fitting TRBD1. The V and J ends lost 0 bases and 7 bases, in that order; junction bases with no gene match: 8. Germline lookup yields CDR1 MNHEY and CDR2 SVGAGI. This CDR3 comprises 16 residues. CDR3 region: CASSYSGGPASEKLFF. Here the CDR3 DNA reads TGTGCCAGCAGTTACTCAGGGGGCCCGGCCTCTGAAAAACTGTTTTTT.

The rearrangement uses TRBV7-9 and TRBJ2-7; TRBD2 matches 11 bases. V lost 5 bases and J lost 1; bases outside the gene matches: 7. There are 16 residues in the CDR3. Germline V gene lookup returns CDR1 SEHNR and CDR2 FQNEAQ (reference sequence). The CDR3 region is CASSTTSGGLSYEQYF. CDR3 sequence (DNA): TGTGCCAGCAGCACAACTAGCGGGGGTTTGTCCTACGAGCAGTACTTC.

On this clone itself: Other DNA sequences of this sample code for an identical CDR3. The V and J genes are TRBV2 and TRBJ1-1, with 7 bases fitting TRBD1. The CDR3 consists of 15 residues. Trimming removed 2 bases from V and 0 bases from J; junction bases left unmatched: 3. Germline V gene data show CDR1 as SNHLY and CDR2 as FYNNEI. CDR3 loop: CASSEQGVVNTEAFF. The CDR3 DNA is TGTGCCAGCAGTGAACAGGGGGTGGTGAACACTGAAGCTTTCTTT.

The chain uses TRBV27 and TRBJ2-5, with 11 bases identical to TRBD2. The better agreement between TRBJ2-7 and the DNA end casts doubt on the J call. Germline CDR1 is MNHEY and CDR2 is SMNVEV (reference sequence). This CDR3 has 16 residues. CDR3 bases: TGTGCCAGCAGACCCCTCCCGCTAGCGGGGGGTAACGAGCAGTACTTC. Protein: CASRPLPLAGGNEQYF.

This chain joins TRBV15 and TRBJ2-1; D might be TRBD2 (6 bases). The V and J ends lost 1 base and 10 bases respectively, with 17 bases between them. The CDR3 is 15 amino acids. Germline CDR1 reads LNHNV; CDR2 reads YYDKDF (reference sequence). CDR3 sequence (DNA): TGTGCCACCAGCAGAGGGGGGACTTCACTAGAGGAGCAGTTCTTC. This translates into CATSRGGTSLEEQFF.

This clone was counted only a few times. V usage is TRBV4-1 and J usage is TRBJ1-1; D unresolved. Per the germline V gene, CDR1 is MGHRA and CDR2 is YSYEKL. V lost 3 bases and J 2 bases, leaving 10 bases between the germline ends. The CDR3 is 14 residues long. CDR3 loop: CASSHRQINTEAFF. CDR3 in DNA: TGCGCCAGCAGCCACAGACAAATAAACACTGAAGCTTTCTTT.

J is TRBJ1-1 and V is TRBV5-1; 7 positions match TRBD1. Trimming removed 4 bases from V and 4 bases from J; junction bases left unmatched: 4. The CDR3 length is 13 residues. Germline V gene sequence: CDR1 SGHRS, CDR2 YFSETQ. The CDR3 DNA follows: TGCGCCAGCAGCATCCAGGGGGGCACTGAAGCTTTCTTT. This gives the protein CASSIQGGTEAFF.